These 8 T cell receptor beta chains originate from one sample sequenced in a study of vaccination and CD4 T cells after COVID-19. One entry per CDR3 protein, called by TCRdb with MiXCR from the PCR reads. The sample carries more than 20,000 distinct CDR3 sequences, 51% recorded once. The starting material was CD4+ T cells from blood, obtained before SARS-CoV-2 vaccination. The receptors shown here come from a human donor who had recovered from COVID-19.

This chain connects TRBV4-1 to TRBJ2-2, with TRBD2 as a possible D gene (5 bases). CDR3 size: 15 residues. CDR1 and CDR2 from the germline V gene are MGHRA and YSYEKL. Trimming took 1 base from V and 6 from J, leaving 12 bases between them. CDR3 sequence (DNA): TGCGCCAGCAGCCAAGTCGGTGGGAGATCCGGGGAGCTGTTTTTT. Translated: CASSQVGGRSGELFF.

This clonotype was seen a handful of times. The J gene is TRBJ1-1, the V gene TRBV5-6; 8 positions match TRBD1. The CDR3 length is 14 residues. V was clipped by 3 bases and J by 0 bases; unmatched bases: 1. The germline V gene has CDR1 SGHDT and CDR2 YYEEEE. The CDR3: CASSSGQVNTEAFF. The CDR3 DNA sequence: TGTGCCAGCAGCTCGGGACAGGTGAACACTGAAGCTTTCTTT.

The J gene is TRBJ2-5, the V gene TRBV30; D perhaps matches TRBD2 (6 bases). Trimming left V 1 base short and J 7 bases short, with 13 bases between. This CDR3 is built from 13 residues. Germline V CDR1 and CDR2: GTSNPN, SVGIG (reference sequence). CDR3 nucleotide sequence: TGTGCCTGGAGTGGTTGGGGGGAAGGGACCCAGTACTTC. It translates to CAWSGWGEGTQYF.

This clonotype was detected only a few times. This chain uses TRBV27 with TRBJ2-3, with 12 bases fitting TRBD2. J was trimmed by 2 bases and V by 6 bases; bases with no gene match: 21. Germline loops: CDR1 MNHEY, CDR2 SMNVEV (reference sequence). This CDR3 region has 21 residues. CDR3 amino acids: CASSFLTSGRNGYRLTDTQYF. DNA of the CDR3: TGTGCCAGCAGCTTCCTGACTAGCGGGAGAAATGGATATAGGCTCACAGATACGCAGTATTTT.

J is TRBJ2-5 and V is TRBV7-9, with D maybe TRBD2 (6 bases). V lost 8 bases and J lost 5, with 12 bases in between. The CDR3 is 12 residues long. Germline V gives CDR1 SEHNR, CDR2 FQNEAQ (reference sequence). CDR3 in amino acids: CASYRAGETQYF. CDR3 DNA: TGTGCCAGCTATCGGGCGGGGGAGACCCAGTACTTC.

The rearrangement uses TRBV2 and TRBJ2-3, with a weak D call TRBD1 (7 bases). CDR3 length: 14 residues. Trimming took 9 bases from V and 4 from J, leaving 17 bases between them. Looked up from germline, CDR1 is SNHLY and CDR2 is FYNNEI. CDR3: CASRPGGGADTQYF. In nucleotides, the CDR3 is TGTGCCAGTAGACCAGGGGGAGGTGCAGATACGCAGTATTTT.

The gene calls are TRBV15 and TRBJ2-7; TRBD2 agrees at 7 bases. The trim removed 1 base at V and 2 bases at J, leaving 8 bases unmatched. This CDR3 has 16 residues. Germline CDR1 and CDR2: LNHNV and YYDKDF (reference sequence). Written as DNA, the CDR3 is TGTGCCACCAGCAGAGTAAGAACAGCGGGAACCTACGAGCAGTACTTC. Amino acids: CATSRVRTAGTYEQYF.

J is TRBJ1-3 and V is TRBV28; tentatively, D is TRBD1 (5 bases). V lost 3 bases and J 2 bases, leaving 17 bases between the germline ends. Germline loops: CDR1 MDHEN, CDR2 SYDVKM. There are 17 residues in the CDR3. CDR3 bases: TGTGCCAGCAGTTTTAACCGATGGGGGAGGACTGGAAACACCATATATTTT. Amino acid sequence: CASSFNRWGRTGNTIYF.